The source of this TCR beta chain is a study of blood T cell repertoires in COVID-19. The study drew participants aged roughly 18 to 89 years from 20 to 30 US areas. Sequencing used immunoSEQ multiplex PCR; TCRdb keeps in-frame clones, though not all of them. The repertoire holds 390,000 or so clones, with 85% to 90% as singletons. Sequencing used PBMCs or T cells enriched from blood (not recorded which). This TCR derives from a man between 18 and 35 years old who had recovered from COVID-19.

The CDR3 DNA reads as TGCGCCAGCAGTGAGTATAGGCGGGCAGGCCCGGGAAATCAGCCCCAGCATTTT. This translates into CASSEYRRAGPGNQPQHF. The chain joins TRBV10-2 to TRBJ1-5; no clear D gene. Trimming stripped 1 base from V and 4 bases from J, with 20 bases between. The germline V gene has CDR1 WSHSY and CDR2 SAAADI. The CDR3 length is 18 residues.